This entry is about one TCR beta chain. This beta chain is off target for a library built for alpha chains, so its abundance means little. A unique molecular identifier was attached to every TCR cDNA molecule. TCRdb passed the 5' RACE reads through MiXCR, listing each CDR3 protein once. The profile shows roughly 4,800 distinct CDR3 sequences, roughly 18% of them singletons. The data originate from a study of spatial heterogeneity in lung cancer. Study in general: On average, each unique TCR and UMI combination appeared more than ten times in raw reads.

The CDR3 has 15 residues. Germline loops: CDR1 SEHNR, CDR2 FQNEAQ (reference sequence). With 4 bases clipped from V and 4 bases from J, the junction kept 5 bases outside the gene matches. Time point here: sample taken at primary tumor resection. Sequencing of whole RNA from tumor, nontumor lung or frozen PBMC involved no sorting. This sequence joins TRBV7-9 and TRBJ2-5, with 11 bases lining up with TRBD1. The receptor was isolated from a male donor with early-stage non-small cell lung cancer. The material sequenced was normal lung tissue next to the tumor, taken at surgery. Here the CDR3 reads CASSWTGGSGETQYF. The CDR3 region has the DNA TGTGCCAGCAGCTGGACAGGGGGCTCGGGAGAGACCCAGTACTTC.